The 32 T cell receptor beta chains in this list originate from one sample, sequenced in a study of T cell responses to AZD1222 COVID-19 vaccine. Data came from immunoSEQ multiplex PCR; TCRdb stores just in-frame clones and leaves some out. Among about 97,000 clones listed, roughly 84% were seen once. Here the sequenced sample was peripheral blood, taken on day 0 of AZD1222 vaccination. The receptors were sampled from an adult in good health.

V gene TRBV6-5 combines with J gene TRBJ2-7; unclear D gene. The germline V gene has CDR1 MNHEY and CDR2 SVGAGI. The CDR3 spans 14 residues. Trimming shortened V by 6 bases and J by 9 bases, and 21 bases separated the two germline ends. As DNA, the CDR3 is TGTGCCAGCAGCCCCCCGGAACCTTACGCAGGGCAGTACTTC. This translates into CASSPPEPYAGQYF.

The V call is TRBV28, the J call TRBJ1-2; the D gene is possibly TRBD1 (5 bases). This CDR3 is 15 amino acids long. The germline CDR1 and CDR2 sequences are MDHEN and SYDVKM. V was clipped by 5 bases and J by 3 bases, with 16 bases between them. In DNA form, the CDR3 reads TGTGCCAGCAGTGACTCCGCGGGGGGTGACTATGGCTACACCTTC. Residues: CASSDSAGGDYGYTF.

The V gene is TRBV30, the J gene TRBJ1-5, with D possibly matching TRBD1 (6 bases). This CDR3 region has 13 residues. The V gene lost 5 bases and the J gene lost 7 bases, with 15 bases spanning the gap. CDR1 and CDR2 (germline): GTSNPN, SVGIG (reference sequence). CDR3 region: CAWAVQGIQPQHF. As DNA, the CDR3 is TGTGCCTGGGCCGTACAGGGTATCCAGCCCCAGCATTTT.

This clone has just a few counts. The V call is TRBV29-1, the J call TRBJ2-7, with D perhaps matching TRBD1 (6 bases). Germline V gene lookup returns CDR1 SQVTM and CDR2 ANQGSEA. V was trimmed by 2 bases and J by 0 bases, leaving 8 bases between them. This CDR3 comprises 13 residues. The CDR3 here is CSVEPDSSYEQYF. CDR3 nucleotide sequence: TGCAGCGTTGAACCGGACAGCTCCTACGAGCAGTACTTC.

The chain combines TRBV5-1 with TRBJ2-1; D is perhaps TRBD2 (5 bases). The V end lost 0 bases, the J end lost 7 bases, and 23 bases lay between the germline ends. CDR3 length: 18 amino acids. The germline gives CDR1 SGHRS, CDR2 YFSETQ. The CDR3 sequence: CASSLGFSGPGMENEQFF. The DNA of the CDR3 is TGCGCCAGCAGCTTGGGGTTCAGCGGTCCCGGGATGGAGAATGAGCAGTTCTTC. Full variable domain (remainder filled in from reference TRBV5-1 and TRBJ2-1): KAGVTQTPRYLIKTRGQQVTLSCSPISGHRSVSWYQQTPGQGLQFLFEYFSETQRNKGNFPGRFSGRQFSNSRSEMNVSTLELGDSALYLCASSLGFSGPGMENEQFFGPGTRLTVL.

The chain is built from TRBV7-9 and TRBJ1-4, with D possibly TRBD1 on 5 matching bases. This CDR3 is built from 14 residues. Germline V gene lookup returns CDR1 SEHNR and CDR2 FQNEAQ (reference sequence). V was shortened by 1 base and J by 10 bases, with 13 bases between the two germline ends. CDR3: CASSLEDQGGKLFF. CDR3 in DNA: TGTGCCAGCAGCTTAGAAGATCAGGGTGGAAAACTGTTTTTT.

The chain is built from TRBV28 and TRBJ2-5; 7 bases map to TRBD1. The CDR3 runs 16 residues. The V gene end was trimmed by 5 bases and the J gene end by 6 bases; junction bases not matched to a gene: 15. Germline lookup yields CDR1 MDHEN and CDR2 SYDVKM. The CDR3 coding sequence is TGTGCCAGCAGTACGGACAGGTTGACTATTCAGAAGACCCAGTACTTC. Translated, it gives CASSTDRLTIQKTQYF.

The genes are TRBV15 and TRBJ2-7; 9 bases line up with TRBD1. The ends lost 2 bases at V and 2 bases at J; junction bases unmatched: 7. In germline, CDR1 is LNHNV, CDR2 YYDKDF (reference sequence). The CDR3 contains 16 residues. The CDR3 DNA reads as TGTGCCACCAGCAGACCCGGGACAGGGAGTGCCTACGAGCAGTACTTC. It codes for CATSRPGTGSAYEQYF.

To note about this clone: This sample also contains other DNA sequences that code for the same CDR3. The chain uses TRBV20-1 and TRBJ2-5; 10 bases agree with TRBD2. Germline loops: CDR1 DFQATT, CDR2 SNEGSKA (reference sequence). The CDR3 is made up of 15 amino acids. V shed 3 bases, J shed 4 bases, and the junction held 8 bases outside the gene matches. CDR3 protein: CSASRSSGSGETQYF. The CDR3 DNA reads TGCAGTGCTAGTCGTTCTAGCGGGAGTGGAGAGACCCAGTACTTC.

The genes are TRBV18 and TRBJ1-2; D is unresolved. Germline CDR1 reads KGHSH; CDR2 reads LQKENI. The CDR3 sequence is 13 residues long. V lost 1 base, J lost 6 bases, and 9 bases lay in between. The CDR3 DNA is TGTGCCAGCTCACCACTATCTCTCGATGGCTACACCTTC. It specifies CASSPLSLDGYTF.

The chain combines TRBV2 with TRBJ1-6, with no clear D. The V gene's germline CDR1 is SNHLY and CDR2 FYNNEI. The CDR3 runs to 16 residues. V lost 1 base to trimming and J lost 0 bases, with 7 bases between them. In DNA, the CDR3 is TGTGCCAGCAGTGAAGGCAGGAGCTCCTATAATTCACCCCTCCACTTT. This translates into CASSEGRSSYNSPLHF.

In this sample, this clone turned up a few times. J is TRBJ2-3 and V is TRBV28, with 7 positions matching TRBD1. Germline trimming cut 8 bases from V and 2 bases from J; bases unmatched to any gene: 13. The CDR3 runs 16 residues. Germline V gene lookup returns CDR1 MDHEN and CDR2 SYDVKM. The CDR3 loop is CASGYPDRASTDTQYF. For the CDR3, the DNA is TGTGCCAGCGGATATCCTGACAGGGCCTCCACAGATACGCAGTATTTT.

The CDR3 coding sequence is TGCGCCAGCAGCTTGCAGGGAATCTACGAGCAGTACTTC. It codes for CASSLQGIYEQYF. This chain connects TRBV5-1 to TRBJ2-7; D is possibly TRBD1 (5 bases). Trimming left V 1 base short and J 3 bases short, with 8 bases between. The CDR3 contains 13 residues. Germline CDR1 SGHRS, CDR2 YFSETQ.

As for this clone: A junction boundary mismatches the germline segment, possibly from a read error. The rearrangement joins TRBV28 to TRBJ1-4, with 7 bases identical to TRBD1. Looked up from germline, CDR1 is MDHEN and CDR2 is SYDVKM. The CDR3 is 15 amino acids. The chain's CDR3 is CATSGTAVANEKLFF. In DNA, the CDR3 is TGTGCCACCTCCGGGACAGCTGTAGCTAACGAAAAACTGTTTTTT.

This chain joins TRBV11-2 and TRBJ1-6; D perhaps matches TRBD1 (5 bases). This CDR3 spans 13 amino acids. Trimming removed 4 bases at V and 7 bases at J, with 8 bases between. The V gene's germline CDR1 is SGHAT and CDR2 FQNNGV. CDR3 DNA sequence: TGTGCCAGCAGCTCGACAGAGAATTCACCCCTCCACTTT. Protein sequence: CASSSTENSPLHF.

CDR3 protein: CASSSIGEEAFF. CDR3 bases: TGTGCCAGCAGCTCCATCGGGGAGGAGGCTTTCTTT. V usage is TRBV5-4 and J usage is TRBJ1-1, with D unclear. Trimming stripped 3 bases from V and 11 bases from J, with 14 bases between. CDR3 size: 12 residues. Germline lookup yields CDR1 SGHNT and CDR2 YYREEE (reference sequence).

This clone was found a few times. The CDR3 sequence is CAWSLGTDNQPQHF. CDR3 DNA: TGTGCCTGGAGTCTCGGGACGGATAATCAGCCCCAGCATTTT. The chain couples TRBV30 to TRBJ1-5; weak D call: TRBD1 (5 bases). The CDR3 has 14 amino acids. CDR1 is GTSNPN and CDR2 is SVGIG in the germline V gene (reference sequence). V was clipped by 2 bases and J by 4 bases, with 12 bases between them.

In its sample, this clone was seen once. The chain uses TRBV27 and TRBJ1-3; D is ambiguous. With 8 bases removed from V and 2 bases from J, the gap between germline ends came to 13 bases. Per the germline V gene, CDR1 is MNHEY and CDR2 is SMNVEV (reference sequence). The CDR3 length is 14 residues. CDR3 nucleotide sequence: TGTGCCAGCCGGAGGTCATCCCCTGGAAACACCATATATTTT. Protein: CASRRSSPGNTIYF.

The CDR3, as DNA: TGCGCCAGCAGCTTAAACAGGGTATTAAACACCGGGGAGCTGTTTTTT. Protein: CASSLNRVLNTGELFF. J is TRBJ2-2 and V is TRBV5-1; tentative D call: TRBD1 (6 bases). V lost 2 bases and J 2 bases, leaving 13 bases between the germline ends. This CDR3 region has 16 residues. Germline CDR1 SGHRS, CDR2 YFSETQ.

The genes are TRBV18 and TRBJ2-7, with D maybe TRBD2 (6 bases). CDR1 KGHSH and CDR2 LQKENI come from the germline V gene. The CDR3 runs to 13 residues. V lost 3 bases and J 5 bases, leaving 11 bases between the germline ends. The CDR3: CASSPPAGDEQYF. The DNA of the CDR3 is TGTGCCAGCTCACCCCCAGCGGGCGACGAGCAGTACTTC.

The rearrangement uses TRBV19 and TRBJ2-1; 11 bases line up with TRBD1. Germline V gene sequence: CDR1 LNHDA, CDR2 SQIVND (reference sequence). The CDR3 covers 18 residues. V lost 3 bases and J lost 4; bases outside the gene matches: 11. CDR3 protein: CASSITFIGDRGYNEQFF. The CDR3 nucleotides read TGTGCCAGTAGTATTACGTTTATCGGGGACAGGGGGTACAATGAGCAGTTCTTC.

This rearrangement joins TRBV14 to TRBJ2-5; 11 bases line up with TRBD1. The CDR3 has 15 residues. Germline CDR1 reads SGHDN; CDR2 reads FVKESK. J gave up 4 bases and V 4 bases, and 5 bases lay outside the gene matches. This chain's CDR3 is CASSRGQGAAETQYF. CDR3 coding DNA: TGTGCCAGCAGCCGAGGACAGGGGGCGGCAGAGACCCAGTACTTC.

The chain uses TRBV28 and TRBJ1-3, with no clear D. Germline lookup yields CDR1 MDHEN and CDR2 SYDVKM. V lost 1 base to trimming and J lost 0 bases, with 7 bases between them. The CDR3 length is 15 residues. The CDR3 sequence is CASSLLGFSGNTIYF. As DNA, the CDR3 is TGTGCCAGCAGTTTATTGGGGTTCTCTGGAAACACCATATATTTT.

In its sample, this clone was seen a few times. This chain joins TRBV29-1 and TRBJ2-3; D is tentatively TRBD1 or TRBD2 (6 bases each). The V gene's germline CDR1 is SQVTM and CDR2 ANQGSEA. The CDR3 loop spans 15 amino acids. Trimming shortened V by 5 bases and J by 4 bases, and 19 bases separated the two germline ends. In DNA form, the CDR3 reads TGCAGCGTTCAAGGGGGATGGGCGGGACCAGATACGCAGTATTTT. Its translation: CSVQGGWAGPDTQYF.

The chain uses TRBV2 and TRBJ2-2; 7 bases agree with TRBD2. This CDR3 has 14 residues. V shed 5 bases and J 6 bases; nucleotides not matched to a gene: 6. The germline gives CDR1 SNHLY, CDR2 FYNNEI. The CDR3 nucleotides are TGTGCCAGCAGTTCCAGGGAGGGGCCCGGGGAGCTGTTTTTT. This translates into CASSSREGPGELFF.

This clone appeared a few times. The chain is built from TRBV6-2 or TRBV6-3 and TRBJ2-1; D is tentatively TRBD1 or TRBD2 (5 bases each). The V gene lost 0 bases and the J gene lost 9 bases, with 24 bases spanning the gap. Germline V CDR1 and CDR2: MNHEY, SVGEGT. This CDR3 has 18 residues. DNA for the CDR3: TGTGCCAGCAGTTACTCGAGTTCCTGGGACCGACGACTTGGTGAGCAGTTCTTC. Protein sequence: CASSYSSSWDRRLGEQFF.

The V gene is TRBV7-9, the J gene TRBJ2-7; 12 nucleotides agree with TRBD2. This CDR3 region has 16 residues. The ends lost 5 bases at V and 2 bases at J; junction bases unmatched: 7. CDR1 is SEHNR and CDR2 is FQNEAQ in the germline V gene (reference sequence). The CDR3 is CASSPGTSGLTYEQYF. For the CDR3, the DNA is TGTGCCAGCAGCCCCGGGACTAGCGGGCTTACCTACGAGCAGTACTTC.

CDR3 region: CASSSGGSYNEQFF. The CDR3 DNA is TGTGCCAGCAGCTCGGGGGGGTCCTACAATGAGCAGTTCTTC. The chain employs TRBV7-2 and TRBJ2-1; 8 bases align to TRBD2. V was pared by 4 bases and J by 1 base, with 0 bases of the junction left unmatched. The CDR3 extends over 14 amino acids. Germline CDR1 SGHTA, CDR2 FQGNSA.

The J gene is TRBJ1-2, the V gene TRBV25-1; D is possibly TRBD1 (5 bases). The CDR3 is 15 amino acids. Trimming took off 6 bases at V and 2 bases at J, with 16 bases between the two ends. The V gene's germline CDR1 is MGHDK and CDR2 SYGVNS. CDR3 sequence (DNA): TGTGCCAGCAGCCAGAGTGTGGACAAGAACTATGGCTACACCTTC. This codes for CASSQSVDKNYGYTF.

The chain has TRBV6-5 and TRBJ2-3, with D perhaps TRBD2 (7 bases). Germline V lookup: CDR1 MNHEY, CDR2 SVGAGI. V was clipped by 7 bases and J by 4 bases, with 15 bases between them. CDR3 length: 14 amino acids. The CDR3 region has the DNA TGTGCCAGCATTCTTGGGGGGGCTGCAGATACGCAGTATTTT. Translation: CASILGGAADTQYF.

CDR3 bases: TGCGCCAGCAGCGTAGTCGGGACATACTCCTACGAGCAGTACTTC. The encoded protein is CASSVVGTYSYEQYF. The chain carries TRBV5-1 and TRBJ2-7, with D tentatively TRBD1 (6 bases). V lost 4 bases and J 0 bases, leaving 14 bases between the germline ends. The CDR3 contains 15 residues. Germline assignment: CDR1 SGHRS and CDR2 YFSETQ.

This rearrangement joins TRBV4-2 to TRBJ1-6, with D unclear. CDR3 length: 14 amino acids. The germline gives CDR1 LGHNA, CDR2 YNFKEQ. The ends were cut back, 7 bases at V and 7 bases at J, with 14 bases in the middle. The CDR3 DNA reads TGTGCCAGCACTAGCGGGGAGCAAAATTCACCCCTCCACTTT. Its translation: CASTSGEQNSPLHF.